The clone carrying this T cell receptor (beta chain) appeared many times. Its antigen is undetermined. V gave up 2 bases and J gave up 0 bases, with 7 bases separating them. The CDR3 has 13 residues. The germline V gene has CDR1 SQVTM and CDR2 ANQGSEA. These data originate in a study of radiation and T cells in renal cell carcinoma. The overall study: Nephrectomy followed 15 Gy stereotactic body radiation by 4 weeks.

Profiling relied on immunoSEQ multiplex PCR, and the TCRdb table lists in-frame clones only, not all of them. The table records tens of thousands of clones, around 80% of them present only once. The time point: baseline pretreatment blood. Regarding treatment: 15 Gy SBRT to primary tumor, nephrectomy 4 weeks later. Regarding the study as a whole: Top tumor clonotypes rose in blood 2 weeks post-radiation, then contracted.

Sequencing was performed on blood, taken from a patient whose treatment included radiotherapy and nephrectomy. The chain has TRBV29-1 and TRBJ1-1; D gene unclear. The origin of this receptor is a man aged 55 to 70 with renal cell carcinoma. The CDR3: CSVEMSVNTEAFF. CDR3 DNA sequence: TGCAGCGTTGAAATGTCGGTGAACACTGAAGCTTTCTTT.